The 25 T cell receptor beta chains given below trace back to one sample, sequenced in a study of blood T cell repertoires in COVID-19. Profiled with immunoSEQ multiplex PCR; TCRdb holds only in-frame clones, not every one. The profile shows over 150,000 clones, 75% to 90% of them singletons. Sequenced input: PBMCs or T cells enriched from blood (not recorded which). The receptor source for this set is a man between 40 and 49 years old who had recovered from COVID-19.

The chain couples TRBV5-4 to TRBJ1-1; TRBD1 might be the D (5 bases). V lost 4 bases to trimming and J lost 4 bases, with 17 bases between them. This CDR3 contains 15 residues. Germline V gives CDR1 SGHNT, CDR2 YYREEE (reference sequence). The CDR3 bases are TGTGCCAGCAGCCGTCCCCGGGGGACGATCACTGAAGCTTTCTTT. Amino acid sequence: CASSRPRGTITEAFF.

This clone has a single count. CDR3 sequence reads: CASGRGRSEAFF. CDR3 nucleotides: TGTGCCAGCGGCAGGGGGAGGTCTGAAGCTTTCTTT. The V gene is TRBV28, the J gene TRBJ1-1; 7 nucleotides match TRBD1. CDR1 is MDHEN and CDR2 is SYDVKM in the germline V gene. The CDR3 consists of 12 residues. V shed 8 bases, J shed 6 bases, and the junction held 6 bases outside the gene matches.

As concerns this clone: At one boundary the junction diverges from the germline segment, which might be a read error. The chain carries TRBV3-1 (or the pseudogene TRBV3-2) and TRBJ2-7, with a weak D call TRBD1 (6 bases). CDR1 LGHDT and CDR2 YNNKEL come from the germline V gene (reference sequence). The CDR3 extends over 12 amino acids. For the CDR3, the DNA is TGTGCCAGCAGCCAAGCAGGACAGTCTGCGCACTTC. Translation gives CASSQAGQSAHF.

This clone has a handful of counts. J is TRBJ1-1 and V is TRBV6-1; D remains unclear. The CDR3 sequence is 15 residues long. Trimming pared 3 bases from V and 4 bases from J, leaving 15 bases between. The germline V gene encodes CDR1 MNHNS and CDR2 SASEGT. In DNA form, the CDR3 reads TGTGCCAGCAGTGAGGCCGGGGATTGGGGCACTGAAGCTTTCTTT. Translation: CASSEAGDWGTEAFF.

This chain joins TRBV11-2 and TRBJ1-1; no clear D gene. Germline V gene lookup returns CDR1 SGHAT and CDR2 FQNNGV. Trimming took 4 bases from V and 3 from J, leaving 6 bases between them. The length of the CDR3 is 12 residues. This CDR3 is CASSYDYTEAFF. The CDR3, as DNA: TGTGCCAGCAGCTATGACTACACTGAAGCTTTCTTT.

The chain links TRBV27 to TRBJ2-1, with a possible D match to TRBD2 (5 bases). Trimming took off 2 bases at V and 3 bases at J, with 20 bases between the two ends. Germline CDR1 is MNHEY and CDR2 is SMNVEV (reference sequence). This CDR3 contains 18 residues. As DNA, the CDR3 is TGTGCCAGCAGTTTAGGCCTCCCGGGCCGGAGGTTCTACAATGAGCAGTTCTTC. Its translation: CASSLGLPGRRFYNEQFF.

The V gene is TRBV27, the J gene TRBJ2-2; TRBD2 might be the D (6 bases). The germline CDR1 and CDR2 sequences are MNHEY and SMNVEV (reference sequence). CDR3 size: 14 residues. V shed 3 bases and J shed 10 bases, with 15 bases lying between them. CDR3 nucleotide sequence: TGTGCCAGCAGTTTGGAGGGAAATAGGGAGGAGCTGTTTTTT. Translation: CASSLEGNREELFF.

The rearrangement joins TRBV6-5 to TRBJ1-1, with TRBD1 identical over 8 bases. The germline gives CDR1 MNHEY, CDR2 SVGAGI. Trimming cost V 4 bases and J 0 bases; bases outside gene matches: 4. The CDR3 runs 15 residues. The chain's CDR3 is CASSSRTGLNTEAFF. In DNA form, the CDR3 reads TGTGCCAGCAGTTCTCGGACAGGGCTGAACACTGAAGCTTTCTTT.

The chain links TRBV5-3 to TRBJ1-5; 10 bases align to TRBD1. TRBV5-3 qualifies as an ORF whose function is uncertain. The junction had 3 bases not matched to a gene; V was cut back by 0 bases and J by 6 bases. CDR3 size: 15 residues. The CDR3, as DNA: TGTGCCAGAAGCTTGGTGGGGACAGGGGCTCAGCCCCAGCATTTT. As protein: CARSLVGTGAQPQHF.

The chain has TRBV29-1 and TRBJ1-1, with no clear D. Per the germline V gene, CDR1 is SQVTM and CDR2 is ANQGSEA. V was cut by 4 bases and J by 0 bases, with 15 bases left in between. CDR3 length: 15 amino acids. CDR3 sequence reads: CSVGGSTSMNTEAFF. In nucleotides, the CDR3 is TGCAGCGTTGGAGGCAGCACCTCCATGAACACTGAAGCTTTCTTT.

This chain uses TRBV7-9 with TRBJ2-2, with 13 bases fitting TRBD2. V was pared by 5 bases and J by 7 bases, with 10 bases of the junction left unmatched. CDR1 SEHNR and CDR2 FQNEAQ come from the germline V gene (reference sequence). The CDR3 totals 17 residues. The CDR3 coding sequence is TGTGCCAGCAGCGTCACTAGCGGGAGGGTTCTATTCGGGGAGCTGTTTTTT. Protein product: CASSVTSGRVLFGELFF.

This chain links TRBV10-3 with TRBJ2-1, with D possibly matching TRBD2 (6 bases). The V and J ends lost 2 bases and 6 bases respectively, with 14 bases between them. The CDR3 is 15 amino acids. CDR1 ENHRY and CDR2 SYGVKD come from the germline V gene. The CDR3: CAISEVTGVGNEQFF. The CDR3 bases are TGTGCCATCAGTGAGGTGACGGGAGTAGGCAATGAGCAGTTCTTC.

This clone was recorded once. Being one base from a much bigger clone, this may be a read error. The V gene is TRBV2, the J gene TRBJ1-3; D is ambiguous. V was pared by 8 bases and J by 0 bases, with 8 bases between. Per germline, CDR1 SNHLY and CDR2 FYNNEI. This CDR3 region has 13 residues. CDR3: CASGRDSGNTIYF. The CDR3 bases are TGTGCCAGCGGACGGGACTCTGGAAACACCATATATTTT.

The rearrangement links TRBV9 to TRBJ1-2, with D tentatively TRBD1 (6 bases). The CDR3 covers 13 residues. Deletions cut 4 bases from V and 6 bases from J, with 13 bases between. Germline V gives CDR1 SGDLS, CDR2 YYNGEE. The CDR3 region is CASSMTGKDGYTF. Written as DNA, the CDR3 is TGTGCCAGCAGCATGACAGGCAAGGATGGCTACACCTTC.

The rearrangement links TRBV27 to TRBJ1-1; weak D call: TRBD1 (5 bases). The V gene lost 8 bases and the J gene lost 1 base, with 11 bases spanning the gap. CDR3 length: 13 amino acids. Germline CDR1 is MNHEY and CDR2 is SMNVEV (reference sequence). The CDR3 bases are TGTGCCAGCGGGCGACAGCAGAACACTGAAGCTTTCTTT. As protein: CASGRQQNTEAFF.

This clone was detected only a few times. The chain recombines TRBV10-1 with TRBJ2-2; D uncertain. Germline V lookup: CDR1 WNHNN, CDR2 SYGVQD (reference sequence). The CDR3 extends over 12 amino acids. Trimming pared 3 bases from V and 4 bases from J, leaving 3 bases between. The CDR3 DNA sequence: TGCGCCAGCAGTGACTTCACCGGGGAGCTGTTTTTT. Protein: CASSDFTGELFF.

The genes are TRBV13 and TRBJ2-3; TRBD2 matches 13 bases. Looked up from germline, CDR1 is PRHDT and CDR2 is FYEKMQ (reference sequence). The V segment lost 4 bases and the J segment 5 bases; nucleotides outside the gene matches: 18. The CDR3 is 20 amino acids. The CDR3 is CASSSFWRTSGSRGGDTQYF. CDR3 nucleotides: TGTGCCAGCAGCTCCTTCTGGAGGACTAGCGGGAGTAGGGGAGGAGATACGCAGTATTTT. Together with reference TRBV13 and TRBJ2-3, the CDR3 gives the full variable domain: AAGVIQSPRHLIKEKRETATLKCYPIPRHDTVYWYQQGPGQDPQFLISFYEKMQSDKGSIPDRFSAQQFSDYHSELNMSSLELGDSALYFCASSSFWRTSGSRGGDTQYFGPGTRLTVL.

The rearrangement joins TRBV6-5 to TRBJ2-1; 8 positions agree with TRBD1. Germline V gene sequence: CDR1 MNHEY, CDR2 SVGAGI. This CDR3 region has 14 residues. Germline trimming cut 0 bases from V and 8 bases from J; bases unmatched to any gene: 3. The CDR3: CASSYSSGGYEQFF. CDR3 DNA: TGTGCCAGCAGTTACTCATCAGGGGGCTATGAGCAGTTCTTC.

This chain uses TRBV28 with TRBJ1-2; D gene ambiguous. The germline V gene has CDR1 MDHEN and CDR2 SYDVKM. V lost 2 bases and J lost 1, with 5 bases in between. The CDR3 is made up of 13 amino acids. The CDR3 DNA follows: TGTGCCAGCAGTTTAGGGCATAACTATGGCTACACCTTC. Protein sequence: CASSLGHNYGYTF.

The chain carries TRBV5-4 and TRBJ1-2; D might be TRBD1 (5 bases). Trimming stripped 6 bases from V and 4 bases from J, with 16 bases between. The CDR3 extends over 14 amino acids. Germline values: CDR1 SGHNT, CDR2 YYREEE (reference sequence). As DNA, the CDR3 is TGTGCCAGCACCCGTCGGGGGGGAACCTATGGCTACACCTTC. This codes for CASTRRGGTYGYTF. The whole variable domain, remainder taken from reference TRBV5-4 and TRBJ1-2, is ETGVTQSPTHLIKTRGQQVTLRCSSQSGHNTVSWYQQALGQGPQFIFQYYREEENGRGNFPPRFSGLQFPNYSSELNVNALELDDSALYLCASTRRGGTYGYTFGSGTRLTVV.

This clone was picked up one time. V gene TRBV7-9 combines with J gene TRBJ1-3; D is possibly TRBD1 (6 bases). V lost 5 bases to trimming and J lost 1 base, with 9 bases between them. This CDR3 spans 14 amino acids. Germline V gene lookup returns CDR1 SEHNR and CDR2 FQNEAQ (reference sequence). The CDR3 region has the DNA TGTGCCAGCAGCCCGGGACATTCTGGAAACACCATATATTTT. Translation: CASSPGHSGNTIYF. Together with reference TRBV7-9 and TRBJ1-3, the CDR3 gives the full variable domain: DTGVSQNPRHKITKRGQNVTFRCDPISEHNRLYWYRQTLGQGPEFLTYFQNEAQLEKSRLLSDRFSAERPKGSFSTLEIQRTEQGDSAMYLCASSPGHSGNTIYFGEGSWLTVV.

This clone was counted a single time. V usage is TRBV19 and J usage is TRBJ2-6; D possibly corresponds to TRBD2 (6 bases). CDR1 LNHDA and CDR2 SQIVND come from the germline V gene (reference sequence). The CDR3 contains 15 residues. The V end lost 5 bases, the J end lost 2 bases, and 10 bases lay between the germline ends. CDR3 in DNA: TGTGCCAGTAGTTATCGGGGGACTGGGGCCAACGTCCTGACTTTC. Protein sequence: CASSYRGTGANVLTF.

The genes are TRBV5-6 and TRBJ1-1, with a tentative D call TRBD1 (5 bases). There are 17 residues in the CDR3. V dropped 4 bases and J dropped 3 bases, with 22 bases sitting between them. CDR1 and CDR2 (germline): SGHDT, YYEEEE. The CDR3 coding sequence is TGTGCCAGCAGCGAGGATTCTACTAAGGGGTGGCACACTGAAGCTTTCTTT. This translates into CASSEDSTKGWHTEAFF.

V and J are TRBV5-4 and TRBJ2-7, with D perhaps TRBD1 (6 bases). There are 15 residues in the CDR3. Germline CDR1 is SGHNT and CDR2 is YYREEE (reference sequence). V was clipped by 4 bases and J by 3 bases, with 17 bases between them. CDR3 sequence: CASSVSGAKSYEQYF. For the CDR3, the DNA is TGTGCCAGCAGCGTATCAGGGGCTAAGAGCTACGAGCAGTACTTC. The full variable domain, its missing parts supplied by reference TRBV5-4 and TRBJ2-7, is ETGVTQSPTHLIKTRGQQVTLRCSSQSGHNTVSWYQQALGQGPQFIFQYYREEENGRGNFPPRFSGLQFPNYSSELNVNALELDDSALYLCASSVSGAKSYEQYFGPGTRLTVT.

The chain couples TRBV19 to TRBJ1-5, with 7 bases fitting TRBD1. The V gene's germline CDR1 is LNHDA and CDR2 SQIVND (reference sequence). The junction had 6 bases not matched to a gene; V was cut back by 10 bases and J by 0 bases. The CDR3 is made up of 14 amino acids. CDR3 amino acids: CATTGTVSNQPQHF. The CDR3 bases are TGTGCCACCACGGGGACAGTTAGCAATCAGCCCCAGCATTTT.